Listed below are T cell receptor beta chains from one sample, sequenced in a study of T cells after somatic rescue of genetic block. Clones were read by immunoSEQ multiplex PCR, and TCRdb kept only the in-frame ones, dropping some. The repertoire includes over 95,000 clones, about 93% of them detected once, and over 1.1% sits in the top ten. The specimen sequenced was peripheral blood mononuclear cells (PBMCs). The receptor set was obtained from a woman aged 18-29 years. The CDR3 runs from the conserved cysteine through the conserved F or W. The D gene is left open where the match is weak. Expanded clones get a size class; other rows say once, few or many, or leave the size out.

D gene	clone size	V gene	J gene	CDR3 protein	CDR3 DNA
-	-	TRBV6-5	TRBJ1-4	CASSRTVNNEKLFF	TGTGCCAGCAGCCGGACAGTTAATAATGAAAAACTGTTTTTT
TRBD1	-	TRBV5-1	TRBJ1-5	CASSLDGQGLGSAQHF	TGCGCCAGCAGCTTGGATGGACAGGGCCTCGGTTCGGCCCAGCATTTT
-	-	TRBV30	TRBJ2-7	CAWSHRPGPTYEQYF	TGTGCCTGGAGTCATAGGCCGGGGCCTACCTACGAGCAGTACTTC
TRBD1	-	TRBV5-6	TRBJ1-1	CASSLLGTGARETEAFF	TGTGCCAGCAGCTTGCTAGGGACAGGGGCACGAGAGACTGAAGCTTTCTTT
-	-	TRBV5-1	TRBJ2-3	CASGPPGLPQGDTQYF	TGCGCCAGCGGTCCTCCTGGGCTTCCCCAGGGAGATACGCAGTATTTT
-	-	TRBV5-1	TRBJ1-4	CASSLGRLATNEKLFF	TGCGCCAGCAGCCTGGGACGTTTAGCAACTAATGAAAAACTGTTTTTT
-	-	TRBV27	TRBJ2-7	CASSLSVGALLYEQYF	TGTGCCAGCAGTTTATCGGTGGGGGCGCTCCTCTACGAGCAGTACTTC
-	once	TRBV7-9	TRBJ1-3	CASSSPGHDSGNTIYF	TGTGCCAGCAGCTCTCCGGGACATGACTCTGGAAACACCATATATTTT
-	-	TRBV6-6	TRBJ2-2	CASSYQRWNTGELFF	TGTGCCAGCAGTTACCAGCGGTGGAACACCGGGGAGCTGTTTTTT
-	once	TRBV10-3	TRBJ1-3	CAISMGAGGNTIYF	TGTGCCATCTCCATGGGGGCGGGAGGAAACACCATATATTTT
-	-	TRBV7-2	TRBJ1-1	CASRETDGEGATEAFF	TGTGCCAGCAGGGAGACCGACGGGGAGGGAGCCACTGAAGCTTTCTTT
-	-	TRBV7-2	TRBJ1-1	CASSRNQGGTEAFF	TGTGCCAGCAGCCGAAACCAGGGCGGCACTGAAGCTTTCTTT
-	-	TRBV7-3	TRBJ1-6	CASSLGGGSPLHF	TGTGCCAGCAGCTTAGGGGGAGGTTCACCCCTCCACTTT
TRBD2	-	TRBV10-3	TRBJ2-3	CAISESRGGEDTQYF	TGTGCCATCAGTGAGTCACGGGGGGGGGAAGATACGCAGTATTTT
-	-	TRBV27	TRBJ1-1	CASSFSGRVNTEAFF	TGTGCCAGCAGCTTCTCGGGTAGGGTGAACACTGAAGCTTTCTTT
-	once	TRBV28	TRBJ1-1	CASSLRGFGRNTEAFF	TGTGCCAGCAGTTTAAGGGGGTTTGGAAGGAACACTGAAGCTTTCTTT
-	-	TRBV28	TRBJ1-4	CASRGPGEKLFF	TGTGCCAGCAGGGGCCCGGGTGAAAAACTGTTTTTT
-	-	TRBV15	TRBJ1-1	CATSRAGAAEAFF	TGTGCCACCAGCAGAGCGGGGGCCGCTGAAGCTTTCTTT
-	-	TRBV5-1	TRBJ2-5	CASSLTHQETQYF	TGCGCCAGCAGCTTGACGCATCAAGAGACCCAGTACTTC
-	-	TRBV29-1	TRBJ1-1	CSVEEGMNTEAFF	TGCAGCGTTGAAGAAGGGATGAACACTGAAGCTTTCTTT
TRBD2	-	TRBV4-2	TRBJ2-3	CASSLSSGASTSTDTQYF	TGTGCCAGCAGCCTGTCTAGCGGGGCCTCAACGAGCACAGATACGCAGTATTTT
TRBD2	-	TRBV13	TRBJ2-1	CASSFGRGGRDNEQFF	TGTGCCAGCAGCTTTGGACGGGGGGGAAGAGACAATGAGCAGTTCTTC
TRBD2	-	TRBV6-6	TRBJ2-3	CASSRGGAFTDTQYF	TGTGCCAGCAGCCGCGGGGGGGCGTTCACAGATACGCAGTATTTT
TRBD1	-	TRBV27	TRBJ1-2	CASSLTGGRGYTF	TGTGCCAGCAGTCTGACAGGGGGCAGAGGCTACACCTTC
-	-	TRBV6-5	TRBJ2-2	CASSPVNTGELFF	TGTGCCAGCAGTCCCGTTAACACCGGGGAGCTGTTTTTT
TRBD1	-	TRBV9	TRBJ2-7	CASSVDAGGYEQYF	TGTGCCAGCAGCGTAGATGCAGGGGGCTACGAGCAGTACTTC
TRBD1	few	TRBV6-6	TRBJ1-3	CASSSDRGNTIYF	TGTGCCAGCAGTTCGGACAGGGGCAACACCATATATTTT
TRBD1	-	TRBV28	TRBJ1-4	CASAVPGQHNEKLFF	TGTGCCAGCGCTGTCCCGGGACAGCATAATGAAAAACTGTTTTTT
-	-	TRBV5-4	TRBJ2-3	CASSLVLHTDTQYF	TGTGCCAGCAGCTTGGTACTGCACACAGATACGCAGTATTTT
-	-	TRBV6-5	TRBJ1-1	CASSYSGGTEAFF	TGTGCCAGCAGTTACTCAGGGGGCACTGAAGCTTTCTTT
-	-	TRBV7-9	TRBJ2-7	CASSSTTEYEQYF	TGTGCCAGCAGCTCCACGACAGAGTACGAGCAGTACTTC
-	-	TRBV7-2	TRBJ2-5	CASSLGIGGIIKETQYF	TGTGCCAGCAGCTTAGGTATAGGCGGAATAATTAAAGAGACCCAGTACTTC
TRBD1	-	TRBV7-9	TRBJ1-1	CASRDTGGNGMNTEAFF	TGTGCCAGCAGGGACACAGGGGGTAACGGGATGAACACTGAAGCTTTCTTT
-	-	TRBV10-3	TRBJ1-1	CAITGYREGTEAFF	TGTGCCATCACCGGATACAGGGAGGGCACTGAAGCTTTCTTT
TRBD2	once	TRBV10-3	TRBJ2-3	CAIRRLAGLEADTQYF	TGTGCCATCAGGCGACTAGCGGGGTTAGAAGCAGATACGCAGTATTTT
-	-	TRBV7-2	TRBJ1-3	CASSLASRRGNTIYF	TGTGCCAGCAGCTTAGCTTCTAGACGGGGAAACACCATATATTTT
-	-	TRBV5-1	TRBJ1-2	CASRIRGTSISYGYTF	TGCGCCAGCAGGATACGGGGTACCTCAATATCCTATGGCTACACCTTC
-	once	TRBV23-1	TRBJ1-2	CALGGYTF	TGCGCCCTGGGGGGCTACACCTTC
TRBD1	few	TRBV19	TRBJ2-7	CASSKGQLSYEQYF	TGTGCCAGTAGTAAGGGACAGCTCTCCTACGAGCAGTACTTC
-	-	TRBV4-1	TRBJ2-7	CASSQTQGSYEQYF	TGCGCCAGCAGCCAGACACAGGGATCCTACGAGCAGTACTTC
TRBD1	-	TRBV5-1	TRBJ1-1	CASSGRDRGRETEAFF	TGCGCCAGCAGCGGCCGGGACAGGGGGCGAGAGACTGAAGCTTTCTTT
TRBD1	-	TRBV6-1	TRBJ2-7	CASSPTGDTEQYF	TGTGCCAGCAGCCCAACAGGGGATACTGAGCAGTACTTC
TRBD1	-	TRBV7-9	TRBJ2-5	CASSIRDRGLETQYF	TGTGCCAGCAGCATCCGGGACAGGGGGCTAGAGACCCAGTACTTC
-	-	TRBV4-1	TRBJ1-5	CASSQVRANQPQHF	TGCGCCAGCAGCCAAGTCAGGGCGAATCAGCCCCAGCATTTT
TRBD2	-	TRBV18	TRBJ2-7	CASSPPGLASKQYF	TGTGCCAGCTCACCACCGGGACTAGCGTCTAAGCAGTACTTC
TRBD1	-	TRBV2	TRBJ1-6	CASTGQGNNNSPLHF	TGTGCCAGCACGGGACAGGGGAACAATAATTCACCCCTCCACTTT
-	-	TRBV14	TRBJ2-7	CASSRDLFYEQYF	TGTGCCAGCAGCCGGGATCTTTTTTACGAGCAGTACTTC
-	-	TRBV2	TRBJ1-2	CASGGEGQNGYTF	TGTGCCAGCGGGGGAGAAGGACAGAATGGCTACACCTTC
-	-	TRBV7-9	TRBJ1-1	CASSSGVNTEAFF	TGTGCCAGCAGCTCGGGGGTTAACACTGAAGCTTTCTTT
-	-	TRBV6-1	TRBJ1-2	CASSESFRDSYGYTF	TGTGCCAGCAGTGAATCTTTCAGGGACTCCTATGGCTACACCTTC
TRBD2	once	TRBV28	TRBJ2-1	CASSLATSGTNEQFF	TGTGCCAGCAGTTTAGCGACTAGCGGGACCAATGAGCAGTTCTTC
-	-	TRBV7-3	TRBJ1-4	CASSAATNEKLFF	TGTGCCAGCAGCGCCGCAACTAATGAAAAACTGTTTTTT
-	-	TRBV15	TRBJ1-3	CATSRDRAGLGNTIYF	TGTGCCACCAGCAGAGATCGGGCAGGGTTAGGAAACACCATATATTTT
-	-	TRBV4-1	TRBJ1-1	CASSQESRQSEAFF	TGCGCCAGCAGCCAAGAAAGCCGACAATCTGAAGCTTTCTTT
-	once	TRBV6-5	TRBJ1-2	CASSYGDLGGAGYTF	TGTGCCAGCAGTTATGGGGACCTCGGGGGCGCGGGCTACACCTTC